This T cell receptor beta chain was identified in a study of CD8+ T cells in alopecia areata (dated by TCRdb to 2017 to 2018). About the full investigation: The treated patients, all with moderate-to-severe alopecia areata, were enrolled in an open-label pilot trial of oral tofacitinib given at 5 to 10 mg twice daily. Tofacitinib was given for 6 to 18 months, followed by 6 months of follow-up off drug to assess delayed response and recurrence. Disease severity in treated patients was measured with the SALT score, which quantifies the percentage of affected scalp surface area. High-throughput TCRbeta sequencing was used to examine T cell clonal expansion in alopecia areata in both the C3H/HeJ mouse model and human patients. On the human side, TCRbeta sequencing was run on scalp tissue and on sorted CD4+ and CD8+ peripheral blood T cells from healthy controls and from alopecia areata patients with either patchy or totalis/universalis disease. Tofacitinib-treated patients had biopsies at baseline and at 4 and 24 weeks of treatment, with a later scalp biopsy in several patients. Scalp clonality was compared among normal scalp (n=4), patchy alopecia areata scalp (n=8), and alopecia totalis/universalis scalp (n=8). RNA was extracted with the PAXgene miRNA kit for fixed scalp, the miRNeasy kit for PBMCs, and the RNeasy kit for mouse skin. TCRbeta CDR3 regions were amplified by immunoSEQ multiplex PCR using 35 Vbeta forward and 13 Jbeta reverse primers. General conclusions and limits of the study: Resident alphabeta T cells in normal human skin are also sequenced, complicating scalp TCR repertoire analysis, unlike mouse skin dominated by gammadelta T cells. With tofacitinib, both scalp clonality and the number of expanded CD8+ clones among the top 100 scalp clones went down significantly. Compared with normal scalp, lesional scalp, particularly in alopecia totalis/universalis, had higher clonality and more expanded CD8+ clones, which suggests antigenic drive. Many expanded lesional clones were found to persist in scalp and blood during tofacitinib treatment, and relapse after treatment cessation may be partly explained by this persistence. Because the treated cohort was small and had just a single nonresponder, larger studies are needed to establish links between baseline CD8+ expansion and response. Shared TCR sequences between patients were less evident than in mice, which may be partly attributable to HLA diversity in the patient population.

As for this clone: The clone's antigen remains unknown. No base quality values were provided; no much bigger clone lies one nucleotide off.

Counted from cysteine to phenylalanine, this CDR3 has 11 amino acids. The DNA shown is the 33-base CDR3, in frame from base 1. V lost 7 bases and J lost 5 bases; the stretch between them is 11 bases long. As encoded in the germline V gene (reference sequence), CDR1 is DFQATT while CDR2 is SNEGSKA. Library construction relied on the immunoSEQ multiplex PCR assay. To provide template for TCR sequencing, every sample had RNA extracted and reverse transcribed into cDNA. First-strand cDNA was synthesized using SuperScript III with a 2:1 mix of oligo-dT and random hexamers. A synthetic immune receptor repertoire was used to gauge amplification bias, and whatever bias remained was removed computationally. Under the source paper's analysis protocol: Raw reads were preprocessed to remove errors, and CDR3 was defined by IMGT conventions from the conserved cysteine to phenylalanine. To get clonality, Shannon entropy was normalized by log2 of the number of productive unique TCRs and the result was subtracted from 1. Whether scalp clones were CD4 or CD8 was inferred by matching scalp TCRbeta sequences against CD4 and CD8 repertoires sorted from blood. Here the immuneACCESS table is served through TCRdb, limited to in-frame sequences with V and J called. Missing clones are a known gap in these copies; in checked studies unresolved V genes cover under half, and the rest lacks a known reason. V and J calls and clone size come straight from that table; D and trimming were deduced from the DNA. The sample table shows some 190,000 clones, and 40% to 65% are seen once. The top ten constitute about 9.4% of the sample.

Explained via the paper, the treatment or condition label denotes: oral pan-JAK inhibitor, 5-10 mg twice daily. Lesional scalp punch biopsies and peripheral blood were obtained from alopecia areata patients. PBMCs were isolated by density centrifugation and stained for CD3, CD4 and CD8, and CD4+ and CD8+ T cells were sorted on a FACSAria. Sequencing was performed on CD8+ T cells sorted from blood, taken around week 53, from a patient treated with tofacitinib. This sequence originates from a human donor with alopecia areata. This receptor chain uses TRBV20-1 and TRBJ1-1; the D gene is not confidently resolved. At the DNA level, the sequence is TGCAGTGGACGGACGGAGACTGAAGCTTTCTTT. Its coded protein is CSGRTETEAFF.